This TCR beta chain was sequenced for a study of PD-1 blockade in classical Hodgkin lymphoma. Study findings and constraints: When set against healthy donors, newly diagnosed patients were reported to show lower baseline TCR diversity. Patients were excluded if nivolumab began under 1 year after ASCT (the autologous transplant). The study found complete responders had baseline diversity similar to newly diagnosed patients.

As regards this clone: Its antigen is not known.

Repertoires were generated with immunoSEQ multiplex PCR, while TCRdb's copy carries only in-frame clones and drops some. The sample carries under 35,000 clones, approximately 85% recorded once. The CDR3 runs 16 residues. V trimming: 4 bases; J trimming: 4 bases; junction bases outside the gene matches: 7. Germline V gene data show CDR1 as SNHLY and CDR2 as FYNNEI. Time point noted: cycle 4 day 1 (C4D1), after less than 7 weeks of nivolumab. In every patient, relapse followed autologous stem cell transplantation, while exposure to brentuximab vedotin differed. CD4+ T cells were purified from thawed PBMCs by negative selection.

The sequence was obtained from a human donor with classical Hodgkin lymphoma. This chain joins TRBV2 and TRBJ2-2, with 9 bases lining up with TRBD2. The sample here was CD4+ T cells from blood, taken before the fourth cycle of nivolumab. In nucleotides, the CDR3 is TGTGCCAGCAGTGTCGGCGGGAGGGCCTCCACCGGGGAGCTGTTTTTT. It encodes CASSVGGRASTGELFF.